Described below is a single TCR beta chain sequence and its context. Antigen unknown. Three rounds of nested PCR, following a modified ARM-PCR protocol, produced the TCRbeta library. One entry per CDR3 protein results from TCRdb running MiXCR on the multiplex PCR reads. The repertoire consists of around 99,000 distinct CDR3 sequences, with 60% to 65% occurring once and the leading ten covering roughly 19%. The data were obtained in a study of tumor and adjacent non-tumor tissue in lung cancer. Looking at the study overall: Histology: 12 adenocarcinoma, a couple of squamous cell carcinoma, 1 small cell lung cancer.

Study-level results: Tumor repertoires had a smaller top 100 clone share than normal lung.

The template was RNA from unsorted bulk tissue. More than 3 cm separated this lung sample from the edge of the tumor. Newly diagnosed lung cancer patients had thoracic surgery in China, August–November 2014, without prior chemotherapy. This CDR3 has 14 residues. CDR1 is SGHNT and CDR2 is YENEEA in the germline V gene. Trimming cost V 1 base and J 11 bases, with 16 bases left between them. The chain combines TRBV11-3 with TRBJ2-3; D not certain. This clonotype originated in a man aged 55 to 70 with non-small cell lung cancer. Sequencing was done on a sample of distant non-tumor lung tissue. CDR3 sequence: CASSLGLVAHKQYF. The CDR3 nucleotides are TGTGCCAGCAGCTTAGGGCTAGTGGCCCATAAGCAGTATTTT.